Listed below are T cell receptor beta chains from one sample, sequenced in a study of blood T cell repertoires in COVID-19. Produced via immunoSEQ multiplex PCR; TCRdb's table is partial and in-frame only. The sample records some 180,000 clones, roughly 90% being singletons. The specimen sequenced was peripheral blood. The source is a man between 65 and 85 years old with active or convalescent COVID-19. Both conserved end residues are part of each CDR3. A D gene is named only where the DNA matches it firmly. Size is omitted from some rows. Given values are once, few, many or a class for expanded clones.

V gene: TRBV15; D gene: TRBD2; J gene: TRBJ2-7; clone size: .; CDR3 DNA: TGTGCCACCAGCAGAAAAGGACTAGCGGGGACACCCTACGAGCAGTACTTC; CDR3 protein: CATSRKGLAGTPYEQYF
V gene: TRBV18; D gene: .; J gene: TRBJ2-7; clone size: .; CDR3 DNA: TGTGCCAGCTCACCGATGACAGCTTACTACGAGCAGTACTTC; CDR3 protein: CASSPMTAYYEQYF
V gene: TRBV18; D gene: .; J gene: TRBJ1-1; clone size: .; CDR3 DNA: TGTGCCAGCTCCCCGTCGGCGGTCACTGAAGCTTTCTTT; CDR3 protein: CASSPSAVTEAFF
V gene: TRBV4-1; D gene: .; J gene: TRBJ2-1; clone size: .; CDR3 DNA: TGCGCCAGCAGCCAAGATAGCGTCCAGCGAGGTAGAAATGAGCAGTTCTTC; CDR3 protein: CASSQDSVQRGRNEQFF
V gene: TRBV7-3; D gene: TRBD1; J gene: TRBJ2-7; clone size: .; CDR3 DNA: TGTGCCAGCAGCTTAACGACCGGACAGGGGTTTGGTGAGCAGTACTTC; CDR3 protein: CASSLTTGQGFGEQYF
V gene: TRBV7-2; D gene: .; J gene: TRBJ1-2; clone size: .; CDR3 DNA: TGTGCCAGCAGCTTCCAACAGGGCAGAACGGATGGCTACACCTTC; CDR3 protein: CASSFQQGRTDGYTF
V gene: TRBV5-1; D gene: .; J gene: TRBJ2-3; clone size: .; CDR3 DNA: TGCGCCAGCAAGATGGGCTTTACAACCACAGATACGCAGTATTTT; CDR3 protein: CASKMGFTTTDTQYF
V gene: TRBV4-1; D gene: TRBD2; J gene: TRBJ2-5; clone size: .; CDR3 DNA: TGCGCCAGCAGCCAAGGAGGCCTTATGGGGGGGGAGACCCAGTACTTC; CDR3 protein: CASSQGGLMGGETQYF
V gene: TRBV19; D gene: .; J gene: TRBJ1-6; clone size: once; CDR3 DNA: TGTGCCAGTAGTGGCGAGGAGGAGCGATCACCCCTCCACTTT; CDR3 protein: CASSGEEERSPLHF
V gene: TRBV19; D gene: TRBD1; J gene: TRBJ1-1; clone size: .; CDR3 DNA: TGTGCCAGTAAAACCATTCCGGGACAGCGACCTGAAGCTTTCTTT; CDR3 protein: CASKTIPGQRPEAFF
V gene: TRBV11-3; D gene: TRBD2; J gene: TRBJ2-2; clone size: once; CDR3 DNA: TGTGCCAGCAGTTTGGGACTAGCGGGGGCCGGGGAGCTGTTTTTT; CDR3 protein: CASSLGLAGAGELFF
V gene: TRBV3-1/TRBV3-2; D gene: .; J gene: TRBJ1-2; clone size: .; CDR3 DNA: TGTGCCAGCAGCCAACTCCGCCGGGGGAGCGGCTATGGCTACACCTTC; CDR3 protein: CASSQLRRGSGYGYTF
V gene: TRBV18; D gene: TRBD1; J gene: TRBJ2-7; clone size: .; CDR3 DNA: TGTGCCAGCTCGCCGGGACAGGGTCCTCACGAGCAGTACTTC; CDR3 protein: CASSPGQGPHEQYF
V gene: TRBV20-1; D gene: TRBD2; J gene: TRBJ2-2; clone size: .; CDR3 DNA: TGCAGTGCTAGTTCGGGTAGCGGGAGACTTACCGGGGAGCTGTTTTTT; CDR3 protein: CSASSGSGRLTGELFF
V gene: TRBV18; D gene: TRBD1; J gene: TRBJ2-6; clone size: .; CDR3 DNA: TGTGCCAGCTCACTGTTCCAGGGGGCGGAAGGTCCTGGGGCCAACGTCCTGACTTTC; CDR3 protein: CASSLFQGAEGPGANVLTF
V gene: TRBV14; D gene: .; J gene: TRBJ1-3; clone size: .; CDR3 DNA: TGTGCCAGCAGCCGAGAGGTCCAACTAGGCGGCATATATTTT; CDR3 protein: CASSREVQLGGIYF
V gene: TRBV7-9; D gene: TRBD2; J gene: TRBJ2-7; clone size: .; CDR3 DNA: TGTGCCAGCAGCTTTGTTAGCGGGGGGGCCTACGAGCAGTACTTC; CDR3 protein: CASSFVSGGAYEQYF
V gene: TRBV3-1/TRBV3-2; D gene: .; J gene: TRBJ1-2; clone size: few; CDR3 DNA: TGTGCCAGCAGCCATGTCCATGGAGCTAACTATGGCTACACCTTC; CDR3 protein: CASSHVHGANYGYTF
V gene: TRBV27; D gene: .; J gene: TRBJ1-2; clone size: few; CDR3 DNA: TGTGCCAGCAGTCGACAAAAGACAGGCGGCCCGAGCTATGGCTACACCTTC; CDR3 protein: CASSRQKTGGPSYGYTF
V gene: TRBV6-4; D gene: TRBD1; J gene: TRBJ2-1; clone size: .; CDR3 DNA: TGTGCCAGCAGTGCTACGTTTGGACAGGGCGGTGAGCAGTTCTTC; CDR3 protein: CASSATFGQGGEQFF
V gene: TRBV2; D gene: .; J gene: TRBJ1-6; clone size: .; CDR3 DNA: TGTGCCAGCATGCGACGGCAGGATTCACCCCTCCACTTT; CDR3 protein: CASMRRQDSPLHF
V gene: TRBV9; D gene: TRBD1; J gene: TRBJ2-1; clone size: .; CDR3 DNA: TGTGCCAGCAGCGCAGGACAGGGGGAGCGTAATGAGCAGTTCTTC; CDR3 protein: CASSAGQGERNEQFF
V gene: TRBV10-3; D gene: TRBD1; J gene: TRBJ1-5; clone size: .; CDR3 DNA: TGTGCCATCAGCAGACAGGGCGAGAATCAGCCCCAGCATTTT; CDR3 protein: CAISRQGENQPQHF
V gene: TRBV12-3/TRBV12-4; D gene: TRBD1; J gene: TRBJ2-7; clone size: .; CDR3 DNA: TGTGCCAGCAGTCCCTGGACAGGCTACGAGCAGTACTTC; CDR3 protein: CASSPWTGYEQYF
V gene: TRBV29-1; D gene: .; J gene: TRBJ1-1; clone size: .; CDR3 DNA: TGCAGCGCTCGAGGGGGGGACGGAAGCACTGAAGCTTTCTTT; CDR3 protein: CSARGGDGSTEAFF
V gene: TRBV19; D gene: .; J gene: TRBJ1-5; clone size: .; CDR3 DNA: TGTGCCAGCTCCCCAGGGCCAGGGAACAATCAGCCCCAGCATTTT; CDR3 protein: CASSPGPGNNQPQHF
V gene: TRBV19; D gene: TRBD1; J gene: TRBJ1-1; clone size: .; CDR3 DNA: TGTGCCAGTAGAGGGACAGGGACGGGGAACACTGAAGCTTTCTTT; CDR3 protein: CASRGTGTGNTEAFF
V gene: TRBV19; D gene: .; J gene: TRBJ2-5; clone size: .; CDR3 DNA: TGTGCCAGCAGACATACCGGACTCGAGACCCAGTACTTC; CDR3 protein: CASRHTGLETQYF
V gene: TRBV30; D gene: .; J gene: TRBJ1-2; clone size: .; CDR3 DNA: TGTGCCAGACAGGACGAAAACTATGGCTACACCTTC; CDR3 protein: CARQDENYGYTF
V gene: TRBV24-1; D gene: TRBD2; J gene: TRBJ2-1; clone size: .; CDR3 DNA: TGTGCCACCAGTGATCGACTAGCGGGAGGACTTGAGCAGTTCTTC; CDR3 protein: CATSDRLAGGLEQFF
V gene: TRBV5-1; D gene: .; J gene: TRBJ2-1; clone size: .; CDR3 DNA: TGCGCCAGCAGCTTGGCGGCAGGAATTTCCTACAATGAGCAGTTCTTC; CDR3 protein: CASSLAAGISYNEQFF
V gene: TRBV14; D gene: .; J gene: TRBJ1-4; clone size: once; CDR3 DNA: TGTGCCAGCAGCCAAGATAGACGGACAGCCGAAAAACTGTTTTTT; CDR3 protein: CASSQDRRTAEKLFF
V gene: TRBV11-2; D gene: TRBD1; J gene: TRBJ1-2; clone size: .; CDR3 DNA: TGTGCCAGCAGCTTAATGGGACAGGGTTTTGGCGGCTACACCTTC; CDR3 protein: CASSLMGQGFGGYTF
V gene: TRBV10-3; D gene: TRBD1; J gene: TRBJ1-1; clone size: .; CDR3 DNA: TGTGCCGCGACACAGGGGGTAGACACTGAAGCTTTCTTT; CDR3 protein: CAATQGVDTEAFF
V gene: TRBV6-5; D gene: TRBD1; J gene: TRBJ2-7; clone size: .; CDR3 DNA: TGTGCCAGCGCCAGGACAGGGAGCTCCTACGAGCAGTACTTC; CDR3 protein: CASARTGSSYEQYF
V gene: TRBV7-2; D gene: TRBD1; J gene: TRBJ2-6; clone size: .; CDR3 DNA: TGTGCCAGCAGCTTAGTGGGGACAGACTTTGGTGGGGCCAACGTCCTGACTTTC; CDR3 protein: CASSLVGTDFGGANVLTF
V gene: TRBV20-1; D gene: .; J gene: TRBJ1-5; clone size: .; CDR3 DNA: TGCAGTGCTACGATAAGTCAGTCCCAGCATTTT; CDR3 protein: CSATISQSQHF
V gene: TRBV2; D gene: .; J gene: TRBJ1-1; clone size: .; CDR3 DNA: TGTGCCAGCAGTCCCGGAGGGGTTAGTGGTGAAGCTTTCTTT; CDR3 protein: CASSPGGVSGEAFF
V gene: TRBV5-1; D gene: .; J gene: TRBJ1-5; clone size: .; CDR3 DNA: TGCGCCAGCAGCTTGGGCCCAGGGCGGCCCCAGCATTTT; CDR3 protein: CASSLGPGRPQHF
V gene: TRBV18; D gene: .; J gene: TRBJ2-1; clone size: .; CDR3 DNA: TGTGCCAGCTCACCATCACAGGGCGGGCAGTTCTTC; CDR3 protein: CASSPSQGGQFF
V gene: TRBV28; D gene: TRBD2; J gene: TRBJ2-5; clone size: .; CDR3 DNA: TGTGCCAGCAGTTTCCGACTAGCGGGAGGAGGGCAAGAGACCCAGTACTTC; CDR3 protein: CASSFRLAGGGQETQYF
V gene: TRBV5-1; D gene: .; J gene: TRBJ2-5; clone size: .; CDR3 DNA: TGCGCCAGCAGCTCGGGACACCTCGGGGAGACCCAGTACTTC; CDR3 protein: CASSSGHLGETQYF
V gene: TRBV9; D gene: TRBD1; J gene: TRBJ1-2; clone size: .; CDR3 DNA: TGTGCCAGCAGCGTAGCCCCCTTTGACAGGGACTATGGCTACACCTTC; CDR3 protein: CASSVAPFDRDYGYTF
V gene: TRBV6-2/TRBV6-3; D gene: .; J gene: TRBJ1-5; clone size: .; CDR3 DNA: TGTGCCAGCAGCCCCGGGCGGACAGCTAATCAGCCCCAGCATTTT; CDR3 protein: CASSPGRTANQPQHF
V gene: TRBV7-9; D gene: .; J gene: TRBJ1-1; clone size: .; CDR3 DNA: TGTGCCAGCAGTTCTACCCGCGGAGCTTTCTTT; CDR3 protein: CASSSTRGAFF
V gene: TRBV7-2; D gene: TRBD1; J gene: TRBJ1-1; clone size: .; CDR3 DNA: TGTGCCAGCAGCGCGAGACAGGGTGGTCGCACTGAAGCTTTCTTT; CDR3 protein: CASSARQGGRTEAFF
V gene: TRBV6-2/TRBV6-3; D gene: .; J gene: TRBJ2-1; clone size: once; CDR3 DNA: TGTGCCAGCAGTGCCTTGGGGACAACAAAGCAGTTCTTC; CDR3 protein: CASSALGTTKQFF
V gene: TRBV6-5; D gene: .; J gene: TRBJ1-5; clone size: .; CDR3 DNA: TGTGCCAGCAGTTACGACAGGTTGGGTCAGCCCCAGCATTTT; CDR3 protein: CASSYDRLGQPQHF
V gene: TRBV12-3/TRBV12-4; D gene: .; J gene: TRBJ1-5; clone size: .; CDR3 DNA: TGTGCCAGCACTCACGGAGAGCTGCCCCAGCATTTT; CDR3 protein: CASTHGELPQHF
V gene: TRBV18; D gene: .; J gene: TRBJ1-1; clone size: .; CDR3 DNA: TGTGCCAGCTCACCACCGGGGGGAGTGAGAACTGAAGCTTTCTTT; CDR3 protein: CASSPPGGVRTEAFF
V gene: TRBV6-1; D gene: .; J gene: TRBJ1-5; clone size: .; CDR3 DNA: TGTGCCAGCAGTGGGGCAGGGGCTCGAAGCAATCAGCCCCAGCATTTT; CDR3 protein: CASSGAGARSNQPQHF
V gene: TRBV6-4; D gene: TRBD2; J gene: TRBJ2-1; clone size: .; CDR3 DNA: TGTGCCAGCAGTCTCGCGGGAGGGCAAAATGAGCAGTTCTTC; CDR3 protein: CASSLAGGQNEQFF
V gene: TRBV5-5; D gene: TRBD1; J gene: TRBJ1-6; clone size: .; CDR3 DNA: TGTGCCAGCAGCCCGGGGGGGACAGGGGATTCACCCCTCCACTTT; CDR3 protein: CASSPGGTGDSPLHF
V gene: TRBV5-1; D gene: TRBD2; J gene: TRBJ2-5; clone size: .; CDR3 DNA: TGCGCCAGCAGCCCCGGTGGTAGCGGGGTTCAAGAGACCCAGTACTTC; CDR3 protein: CASSPGGSGVQETQYF
V gene: TRBV7-9; D gene: .; J gene: TRBJ1-2; clone size: .; CDR3 DNA: TGTGCCAGCAGCTTAGGGGGCCGTGGGCATGGCTACACCTTC; CDR3 protein: CASSLGGRGHGYTF
V gene: TRBV6-5; D gene: .; J gene: TRBJ1-1; clone size: few; CDR3 DNA: TGTGCCAGCAGCACGGGAAGGTTGGCTGAAGCTTTCTTT; CDR3 protein: CASSTGRLAEAFF
V gene: TRBV19; D gene: .; J gene: TRBJ1-2; clone size: .; CDR3 DNA: TGTGCCAGTAGAAACCCCGAGGTTTTCGGCTACACCTTC; CDR3 protein: CASRNPEVFGYTF